A selection of T cell receptor beta chains follows, all from one sample in a study of T cell changes during pregnancy in multiple sclerosis. Here immunoSEQ multiplex PCR was the method, and the copy in TCRdb shows in-frame clones only, minus some. The top ten hold 7% to 8% of the sample, which has about 23,000 clones, roughly nine tenths seen once. Here the sequenced sample was CD8+ T cells from peripheral blood mononuclear cells, taken after pregnancy. These receptors all come from a female donor with multiple sclerosis, enrolled in a pregnancy study. Each CDR3 is given with its conserved first and last residue. The D gene is left open where the match is weak. Not every row has a clone size; where given, it reads once, few, many or a size class.

v_gene: TRBV29-1; d_gene: TRBD1; abundance: NA; j_gene: TRBJ1-5; CDR3nt: TGCAGCGTTGAAGAGGGGACAGGGGGCAATCAGCCCCAGCATTTT; CDR3aa: CSVEEGTGGNQPQHF
v_gene: TRBV10-3; d_gene: NA; abundance: NA; j_gene: TRBJ2-3; CDR3nt: TGTGCCTTATGGGACAGCGGGAGCACAGATACGCAGTATTTT; CDR3aa: CALWDSGSTDTQYF
v_gene: TRBV6-6; d_gene: NA; abundance: NA; j_gene: TRBJ1-1; CDR3nt: TGTGCCAGCAGTTACTCTGAGGGTACGGACACTGAAGCTTTCTTT; CDR3aa: CASSYSEGTDTEAFF
v_gene: TRBV10-1; d_gene: NA; abundance: NA; j_gene: TRBJ2-2; CDR3nt: TGCGCCAGCAGTGAGTCGTTCGGGGCCGGGGAGCTGTTTTTT; CDR3aa: CASSESFGAGELFF
v_gene: TRBV4-1; d_gene: NA; abundance: NA; j_gene: TRBJ1-5; CDR3nt: TGCGCCAGCAGCATGACTCAGGGGACCGGTCAGCCCCAGCATTTT; CDR3aa: CASSMTQGTGQPQHF
v_gene: TRBV2; d_gene: NA; abundance: NA; j_gene: TRBJ1-1; CDR3nt: TGTGCCAGCAGTTACCGGGGGAGGGTTGGCACTGAAGCTTTCTTT; CDR3aa: CASSYRGRVGTEAFF
v_gene: TRBV5-1; d_gene: TRBD1; abundance: NA; j_gene: TRBJ2-7; CDR3nt: TGCGCCAGCAGCTTGGGAGGGACAGGCAACTACGAGCAGTACTTC; CDR3aa: CASSLGGTGNYEQYF
v_gene: TRBV11-2; d_gene: TRBD1; abundance: NA; j_gene: TRBJ1-1; CDR3nt: TGTGCCAGCAGCTTAGATTGGACTACAGGGGGCCTAAAGCCCGATGAAGCTTTCTTT; CDR3aa: CASSLDWTTGGLKPDEAFF
v_gene: TRBV6-5; d_gene: NA; abundance: NA; j_gene: TRBJ2-3; CDR3nt: TGTGCCAGCAGCGGTATGGTTGCAGATACGCAGTATTTT; CDR3aa: CASSGMVADTQYF
v_gene: TRBV19; d_gene: NA; abundance: few; j_gene: TRBJ2-1; CDR3nt: TGTGCCAGCTCCCCTAGCCCGGGTTTTTATGAGCAGTTCTTC; CDR3aa: CASSPSPGFYEQFF
v_gene: TRBV10-3; d_gene: NA; abundance: NA; j_gene: TRBJ2-7; CDR3nt: TGTGCCATCAACAGAGAACCAGGCCCCCACGAGCAGTACTTC; CDR3aa: CAINREPGPHEQYF
v_gene: TRBV5-1; d_gene: NA; abundance: NA; j_gene: TRBJ1-6; CDR3nt: TGCGCCAGCAGCTCCGGGATATTGGACTCCTATAATTCACCCCTCCACTTT; CDR3aa: CASSSGILDSYNSPLHF
v_gene: TRBV13; d_gene: TRBD1; abundance: NA; j_gene: TRBJ1-1; CDR3nt: TGTGCCAGCAGCTTAGCCACAGGGGGTGACGAAGCTTTCTTT; CDR3aa: CASSLATGGDEAFF
v_gene: TRBV7-4; d_gene: TRBD1; abundance: few; j_gene: TRBJ1-3; CDR3nt: TGTGCCAGCAGCTTTTTCGTCTCAAGGGCGGGGACAGGGCACTCTGGAAACACCATATATTTT; CDR3aa: CASSFFVSRAGTGHSGNTIYF
v_gene: TRBV27; d_gene: NA; abundance: medium-sized; j_gene: TRBJ2-4; CDR3nt: TGTGCCAGCAGTTTATGGTACGGTGGCATTCAGTACTTC; CDR3aa: CASSLWYGGIQYF
v_gene: TRBV7-8; d_gene: TRBD2; abundance: NA; j_gene: TRBJ2-1; CDR3nt: TGTGCCAGCAGCCCCGAGGTTGATAGCGGGAGCACTGAGCAGTTCTTC; CDR3aa: CASSPEVDSGSTEQFF
v_gene: TRBV5-1; d_gene: NA; abundance: NA; j_gene: TRBJ2-7; CDR3nt: TGCGCCAGCAGAGCTCCCGGGGACTACGAGCAGTACTTC; CDR3aa: CASRAPGDYEQYF
v_gene: TRBV19; d_gene: NA; abundance: once; j_gene: TRBJ2-5; CDR3nt: TGTGCCAGTAGTGCCGACTTCCAAGAGACCCAGTACTTC; CDR3aa: CASSADFQETQYF
v_gene: TRBV27; d_gene: TRBD2; abundance: medium-sized; j_gene: TRBJ2-1; CDR3nt: TGTGCCAGCAGTTCCGGAAGACTAGCGGGAGGGAATGAGCAGTTCTTC; CDR3aa: CASSSGRLAGGNEQFF
v_gene: TRBV5-1; d_gene: NA; abundance: NA; j_gene: TRBJ1-2; CDR3nt: TGCGCCAGCAGCTTGCTTCCCGGGACAAATCGCACCTTC; CDR3aa: CASSLLPGTNRTF
v_gene: TRBV7-3; d_gene: NA; abundance: NA; j_gene: TRBJ1-1; CDR3nt: TGTGCCAGCAGCTTAACAGGACAGAACACTGAAGCTTTCTTT; CDR3aa: CASSLTGQNTEAFF
v_gene: TRBV4-3; d_gene: TRBD2; abundance: NA; j_gene: TRBJ2-1; CDR3nt: TGCGCCAGCAGCTTCAGCGGGGACGGATTCTACAATGAGCAGTTCTTC; CDR3aa: CASSFSGDGFYNEQFF
v_gene: TRBV7-9; d_gene: TRBD2; abundance: once; j_gene: TRBJ2-1; CDR3nt: TGTGCCAGCAGCGCTCGTTGGGGACTAGCGGGCGACAATGAGCAGTTCTTC; CDR3aa: CASSARWGLAGDNEQFF
v_gene: TRBV7-9; d_gene: NA; abundance: once; j_gene: TRBJ2-2; CDR3nt: TGTGCCAGCAGCATAAACAGGGCCCCGAACACCGGGGAGCTGTTTTTT; CDR3aa: CASSINRAPNTGELFF
v_gene: TRBV4-3; d_gene: TRBD1; abundance: NA; j_gene: TRBJ1-5; CDR3nt: TGCGCCAGCAGCGCCGGGACAGGCCTCAATCAGCCCCAGCATTTT; CDR3aa: CASSAGTGLNQPQHF
v_gene: TRBV5-5; d_gene: TRBD1; abundance: NA; j_gene: TRBJ2-1; CDR3nt: TGTGCCAGCAGCCGACAGGGGACCTACAATGAGCAGTTCTTC; CDR3aa: CASSRQGTYNEQFF
v_gene: TRBV4-3; d_gene: NA; abundance: NA; j_gene: TRBJ1-2; CDR3nt: TGCGCCAGCAGCCAAGAAGAGGGCTCAGGCTATGGCTACACCTTC; CDR3aa: CASSQEEGSGYGYTF
v_gene: TRBV7-2; d_gene: TRBD1; abundance: NA; j_gene: TRBJ1-5; CDR3nt: TGTGCCAGCAGCTTGACAGGGGCCGGCACCAATCAGCCCCAGCATTTT; CDR3aa: CASSLTGAGTNQPQHF
v_gene: TRBV6-5; d_gene: TRBD1; abundance: NA; j_gene: TRBJ2-7; CDR3nt: TGTGCCAGCAGCCCAGGGACAGGGTACGAGCAGTACTTC; CDR3aa: CASSPGTGYEQYF
v_gene: TRBV6-1; d_gene: NA; abundance: NA; j_gene: TRBJ2-7; CDR3nt: TGTGCCAGCAGTGAAGCGGCAGGGCCAAACTACGAGCAGTACTTC; CDR3aa: CASSEAAGPNYEQYF
v_gene: TRBV5-6; d_gene: TRBD2; abundance: NA; j_gene: TRBJ2-2; CDR3nt: TGTGCCAGCAGCTTGGCAGAAGCGGGAGTTACCGGGGAGCTGTTTTTT; CDR3aa: CASSLAEAGVTGELFF
v_gene: TRBV19; d_gene: NA; abundance: NA; j_gene: TRBJ2-7; CDR3nt: TGTGCCAGTAGTTCCCGGGACTGGCCCTACGAGCAGTACTTC; CDR3aa: CASSSRDWPYEQYF
v_gene: TRBV29-1; d_gene: TRBD2; abundance: NA; j_gene: TRBJ2-3; CDR3nt: TGCAGCGTTGACGGGGGGTACACAGATACGCAGTATTTT; CDR3aa: CSVDGGYTDTQYF
v_gene: TRBV19; d_gene: TRBD1; abundance: NA; j_gene: TRBJ1-1; CDR3nt: TGTGCCAGTAGGGGACAGGGAAACACTGAAGCTTTCTTT; CDR3aa: CASRGQGNTEAFF
v_gene: TRBV27; d_gene: TRBD2; abundance: NA; j_gene: TRBJ2-7; CDR3nt: TGTGCCAGCAGTTTCTCGCTAGCGGAGAGCTCCTACGAGCAGTACTTC; CDR3aa: CASSFSLAESSYEQYF
v_gene: TRBV3-1/TRBV3-2; d_gene: NA; abundance: NA; j_gene: TRBJ2-1; CDR3nt: TGTGCCAGTAAAAATGAGCAGTTCTTC; CDR3aa: CASKNEQFF
v_gene: TRBV6-5; d_gene: NA; abundance: NA; j_gene: TRBJ1-1; CDR3nt: TGTGCCAGCAGGCGAGGGATAGCTGAAGCTTTCTTT; CDR3aa: CASRRGIAEAFF
v_gene: TRBV27; d_gene: NA; abundance: NA; j_gene: TRBJ1-2; CDR3nt: TGTGCCAGCAGTTTAAGGGGCGCCGGCTATGGCTACACCTTC; CDR3aa: CASSLRGAGYGYTF
v_gene: TRBV7-2; d_gene: TRBD2; abundance: NA; j_gene: TRBJ2-1; CDR3nt: TGTGCCAGCAGCTCAAGCTGGACTAGCGGTAGTTACAATGAGCAGTTCTTC; CDR3aa: CASSSSWTSGSYNEQFF
v_gene: TRBV12-2; d_gene: NA; abundance: NA; j_gene: TRBJ1-1; CDR3nt: TGTGCAAGTCGCTTAGCTCCATGGGGCCATAGGAAGGGGAACAATCGGGCTGAAGCTTTCTTT; CDR3aa: CASRLAPWGHRKGNNRAEAFF
v_gene: TRBV6-4; d_gene: NA; abundance: NA; j_gene: TRBJ2-2; CDR3nt: TGTGCCAGCAGCGGGGGAGGCGAGTCCGGGGAGCTGTTTTTT; CDR3aa: CASSGGGESGELFF
v_gene: TRBV29-1; d_gene: NA; abundance: NA; j_gene: TRBJ2-3; CDR3nt: TGCAGCGTTGAGGAGAGAGCAGATACGCAGTATTTT; CDR3aa: CSVEERADTQYF
v_gene: TRBV7-9; d_gene: TRBD1; abundance: NA; j_gene: TRBJ2-2; CDR3nt: TGTGCCAGCAGCGACGGGACAGGGGGCTTGAACACCGGGGAGCTGTTTTTT; CDR3aa: CASSDGTGGLNTGELFF
v_gene: TRBV28; d_gene: TRBD2; abundance: NA; j_gene: TRBJ2-2; CDR3nt: TGTGCCAGCAGTTTAGGTGTTGTGGGAGGGCGGACCGGGGAGCTGTTTTTT; CDR3aa: CASSLGVVGGRTGELFF
v_gene: TRBV4-1; d_gene: TRBD1; abundance: few; j_gene: TRBJ2-7; CDR3nt: TGCGCCAGCAGCGCCGGGACAGGGTTCGAGCAGTACTTC; CDR3aa: CASSAGTGFEQYF
v_gene: TRBV5-5; d_gene: TRBD1; abundance: NA; j_gene: TRBJ2-7; CDR3nt: TGTGCCAGCAGCTTGGGACAGGGGGTTCCCTACGAGCAGTACTTC; CDR3aa: CASSLGQGVPYEQYF
v_gene: TRBV11-2; d_gene: NA; abundance: NA; j_gene: TRBJ2-2; CDR3nt: TGTGCCAGCAGCTTAGAAGGAGGGTTGAACACCGGGGAGCTGTTTTTT; CDR3aa: CASSLEGGLNTGELFF
v_gene: TRBV7-9; d_gene: TRBD1; abundance: few; j_gene: TRBJ1-2; CDR3nt: TGTGCCAGCAGCCCGGCGACAGGGAACTATGGCTACACCTTC; CDR3aa: CASSPATGNYGYTF
v_gene: TRBV7-2; d_gene: TRBD2; abundance: NA; j_gene: TRBJ2-3; CDR3nt: TGTGCCAGCAGCCTCCTGGGGAGGGGTCCAGATACGCAGTATTTT; CDR3aa: CASSLLGRGPDTQYF
v_gene: TRBV7-3; d_gene: TRBD2; abundance: NA; j_gene: TRBJ2-3; CDR3nt: TGTGCCAGCAGCTCACTAGCGGGAGTGGGAGATACGCAGTATTTT; CDR3aa: CASSSLAGVGDTQYF